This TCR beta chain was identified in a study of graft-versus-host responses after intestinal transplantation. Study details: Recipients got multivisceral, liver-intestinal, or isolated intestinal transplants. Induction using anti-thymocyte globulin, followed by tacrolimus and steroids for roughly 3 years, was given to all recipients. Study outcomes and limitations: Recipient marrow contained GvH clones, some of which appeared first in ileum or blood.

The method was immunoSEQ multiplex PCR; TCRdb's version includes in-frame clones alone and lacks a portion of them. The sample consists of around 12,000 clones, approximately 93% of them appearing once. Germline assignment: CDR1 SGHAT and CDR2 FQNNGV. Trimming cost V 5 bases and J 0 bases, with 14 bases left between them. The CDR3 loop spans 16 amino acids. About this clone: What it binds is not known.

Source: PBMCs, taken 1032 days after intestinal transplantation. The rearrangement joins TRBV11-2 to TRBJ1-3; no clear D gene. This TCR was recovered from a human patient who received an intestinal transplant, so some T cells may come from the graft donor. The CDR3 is CASSPDRTLSGNTIYF. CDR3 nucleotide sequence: TGTGCCAGCAGCCCAGACCGGACTCTCTCTGGAAACACCATATATTTT.